This is a list of T cell receptor beta chains from one sample in a study of shared clonotypes between healthy human individuals. Here immunoSEQ multiplex PCR was the method, and the copy in TCRdb shows in-frame clones only, minus some. Here the sample spans 2,100,000 or so clones, more than 90% being singletons. The source material was naive CD4+ T cells sorted from blood. These receptors came from a man aged 18-30 years in good health. The CDR3 runs from the conserved cysteine through the conserved F or W. The order of the fields is J gene, D gene, V gene, clone size, CDR3 DNA, CDR3 protein. D genes are given only for firm matches. Not all rows give a size; the values are once, few, many and, for expanded clones, a class.

>TRBJ1-5|.|TRBV30|.
TGTGCCTGGAGTCGTGATAAGAGCAATCAGCCCCAGCATTTT
CAWSRDKSNQPQHF
>TRBJ1-2|.|TRBV29-1|.
TGCAGCGTTGAAGATCCAGGCGGCAGGTCCTATGGCTACACCTTC
CSVEDPGGRSYGYTF
>TRBJ2-1|.|TRBV25-1|.
TGTGCCAGCAGTCCAACGGGCCTCGCTTTGACCTACAATGAGCAGTTCTTC
CASSPTGLALTYNEQFF
>TRBJ2-3|TRBD2|TRBV9|.
TGTGCCAGCAGCGGAGGGCGGGAGACAGATACGCAGTATTTT
CASSGGRETDTQYF
>TRBJ2-3|TRBD2|TRBV6-5|.
TGTGCCAGCAGGGCTAGCGGGGGACTATCAGATACGCAGTATTTT
CASRASGGLSDTQYF
>TRBJ2-1|.|TRBV10-2|once
TGCGCCAGCAGTGGTGTTGATGAGCAGTTCTTC
CASSGVDEQFF
>TRBJ2-7|TRBD2|TRBV5-5|.
TGTGCCAGCAGCCCACTAGCGGGAGGTCTCTACGAGCAGTACTTC
CASSPLAGGLYEQYF
>TRBJ2-7|TRBD2|TRBV11-2|once
TGTGCCAGCAGCTTAGATGGGACTAGCGTTTTCTCCTACGAGCAGTACTTC
CASSLDGTSVFSYEQYF
>TRBJ2-7|.|TRBV2|once
TGTGCCAGCAGCCCCAGCTCCTACGAGCAGTACTTC
CASSPSSYEQYF
>TRBJ2-1|TRBD2|TRBV7-2|once
TGTGCCAGCAGCTTAGTTGGGGGAGGGGTAAACAATGAGCAGTTCTTC
CASSLVGGGVNNEQFF
>TRBJ1-1|TRBD1|TRBV7-2|.
TGTGCCAGCAGCTTCCGACAGGGGATAGAAGCTTTCTTT
CASSFRQGIEAFF
>TRBJ1-4|.|TRBV5-1|.
TGCGCCAGCAGCCTGGGACCCGCTGTAGGTGAAAAACTGTTTTTT
CASSLGPAVGEKLFF
>TRBJ2-1|TRBD2|TRBV7-9|.
TGTGCCAGCAGCCAAGGGACTAGCGGAAAATACAATGAGCAGTTCTTC
CASSQGTSGKYNEQFF
>TRBJ1-4|.|TRBV4-3|.
TGCGCCAGCAGCCAACTAAACCCGACAGGTGGGAAACTGTTTTTT
CASSQLNPTGGKLFF
>TRBJ2-2|.|TRBV21-1|once
TGTGCCAGCAGCAAAGATTTGGATGGGACAGGAGGGCCCGGGGAGCTGTTTTTT
CASSKDLDGTGGPGELFF
>TRBJ2-7|.|TRBV5-4|.
TGTGCCAGCAGCCAGGCCGGGTCCCGCTACGAGCAGTACTTC
CASSQAGSRYEQYF
>TRBJ1-3|.|TRBV7-2|.
TGTGCCAGCAGCTTATCTTCGGGGCCCGGAAACACCATATATTTT
CASSLSSGPGNTIYF
>TRBJ1-1|.|TRBV9|once
TGTGCCAGCAGCGTCGGTACTTCGAACACTGAAGCTTTCTTT
CASSVGTSNTEAFF
>TRBJ2-5|TRBD2|TRBV15|.
TGTGCCACCAGCAGAGATTTAGCGGGGAGGGCCTTAGAGACCCAGTACTTC
CATSRDLAGRALETQYF
>TRBJ1-5|TRBD1|TRBV5-3|.
TGTGCCAGAAGATTGGGGTGGGACAGGGGTCAGCCCCAGCATTTT
CARRLGWDRGQPQHF
>TRBJ1-4|.|TRBV2|.
TGTGCCAGCAGTGATCCGGGGGTTATTACTAATGAAAAACTGTTTTTT
CASSDPGVITNEKLFF
>TRBJ1-2|.|TRBV18|.
TGTGCCAGCTCACCCCCCCAGAATTATGGCTACACCTTC
CASSPPQNYGYTF
>TRBJ1-2|.|TRBV5-1|.
TGCGCCAGCAGCCTCACCGACGAGGGCTATGGCTACACCTTC
CASSLTDEGYGYTF
>TRBJ2-7|.|TRBV14|.
TGTGCCAGCAGTCGGATCCATAGCGGAGACCGTACCGAGCAGTACTTC
CASSRIHSGDRTEQYF
>TRBJ2-2|.|TRBV30|once
TGTGCCTGGAGTGTGTCAGCCACCGGGGAGCTGTTTTTT
CAWSVSATGELFF
>TRBJ1-3|TRBD1|TRBV6-1|.
TGTGCCAGCAGTGAAAGACAGGGCTCTGGAAACACCATATATTTT
CASSERQGSGNTIYF
>TRBJ1-6|.|TRBV27|.
TGTGCCAGCAGTTTTTCCCCCCCAAGAATTACTTATACCACTTCACCCCTCCACTTT
CASSFSPPRITYTTSPLHF
>TRBJ2-7|TRBD1|TRBV7-9|.
TGTGCCAGCAGCCCGCCAAGCCCGGGACAGCGATACGAGCAGTACTTC
CASSPPSPGQRYEQYF
>TRBJ1-4|.|TRBV7-6|.
TGTGCCAGCAGCTCCACCGGGACATGGTCTCGTAATGAAAAACTGTTTTTT
CASSSTGTWSRNEKLFF
>TRBJ2-3|.|TRBV1|.
TGCACCAGCAGCCAAGATCTGGGAGATACGCAGTATTTT
CTSSQDLGDTQYF
>TRBJ1-1|.|TRBV28|.
TGTGCCAGCTGGACCTTACAGGGGAACACTGAAGCTTTCTTT
CASWTLQGNTEAFF
>TRBJ2-1|TRBD1|TRBV2|.
TGTGCCAGCAGTGTCGTGACAGGGGGCTACAATGAGCAGTTCTTC
CASSVVTGGYNEQFF
>TRBJ1-2|.|TRBV18|once
TGTGCCAGCTCAGAAGGTTCTACGGGCTATGGCTACACCTTC
CASSEGSTGYGYTF
>TRBJ1-2|.|TRBV5-6|.
TGTGCCAGCAGCTGGGGAAGGCTACGTAACTATGGCTACACCTTC
CASSWGRLRNYGYTF
>TRBJ1-1|.|TRBV5-1|.
TGCGCCAGCAGCTTGAGGGGGGCCTTGAACACTGAAGCTTTCTTT
CASSLRGALNTEAFF
>TRBJ1-6|.|TRBV11-2|.
TGTGCCAGCAGCTTAGCGCGAGCGAGGGCCGTAAATTCACCCCTCCACTTT
CASSLARARAVNSPLHF
>TRBJ2-3|.|TRBV5-1|.
TGCGCCAGCAGCTCGGGACTCCTCAGCACAGATACGCAGTATTTT
CASSSGLLSTDTQYF
>TRBJ2-1|.|TRBV14|.
TGTGCCAGCAGCCATAACTGGGACGGTGAGCAGTTCTTC
CASSHNWDGEQFF
>TRBJ2-6|.|TRBV5-1|once
TGCGCCAGCACCCCCATGGTGGGGCTCGGGGCCAACGTCCTGACTTTC
CASTPMVGLGANVLTF
>TRBJ1-1|.|TRBV10-1|.
TGCGCCAGCAGCAGGCAGCGAAACACTGAAGCTTTCTTT
CASSRQRNTEAFF
>TRBJ2-5|TRBD2|TRBV5-1|.
TGCGCCAGCAGCCCATCACGGGGGGGCGGGGAGACCCAGTACTTC
CASSPSRGGGETQYF